Listed here are 25 T cell receptor beta chains from one sample, sequenced in a study of identical twins. TCRdb reprocessed the 5' RACE reads via MiXCR and lists one record per CDR3 protein. Of about 700,000 distinct CDR3 sequences in the sample, over 5% were seen once. Sequencing was performed on naive T cells sorted from blood. The receptors shown here come from a man aged 18 to 30 in good health.

In its sample, this clonotype was seen many times. The chain has TRBV7-9 and TRBJ2-5, with TRBD1 as a possible D gene (5 bases). The CDR3 length is 14 residues. The V end was cut by 6 bases, the J end by 5 bases, with 16 bases between. Germline V gives CDR1 SEHNR, CDR2 FQNEAQ (reference sequence). For the CDR3, the DNA is TGTGCCAGCAGACCACAGGAAGGGGTGGAGACCCAGTACTTC. This encodes CASRPQEGVETQYF.

The rearrangement joins TRBV30 to TRBJ2-3; D tentatively reads TRBD1 or TRBD2 (5 bases each). V lost 0 bases to trimming and J lost 4 bases, with 14 bases between them. The length of the CDR3 is 15 residues. CDR1 and CDR2 from the germline V gene are GTSNPN and SVGIG (reference sequence). This CDR3 is CAWSVGGLGPDTQYF. The CDR3 bases are TGTGCCTGGAGTGTTGGGGGTCTGGGCCCAGATACGCAGTATTTT.

This clonotype has a handful of counts. J is TRBJ2-5 and V is TRBV4-1; the D is unclear. Germline CDR1 is MGHRA and CDR2 is YSYEKL. V was trimmed by 1 base and J by 4 bases, leaving 7 bases between them. This CDR3 is built from 13 residues. The CDR3 region has the DNA TGCGCCAGCAGCCAAGTAAGGGTAGAGACCCAGTACTTC. Translated: CASSQVRVETQYF.

The sample holds many counts of this clonotype. V is TRBV12-3 or TRBV12-4 and J is TRBJ2-4; D possibly corresponds to TRBD1 (5 bases). The CDR3 runs to 15 residues. The V and J ends lost 4 bases and 6 bases respectively, with 16 bases between them. CDR3: CASSSTQTDRNIQYF. The CDR3 coding sequence is TGTGCCAGCAGTTCGACCCAGACAGATAGAAACATTCAGTACTTC.

This clonotype was recorded many times. The V gene is TRBV7-2, the J gene TRBJ2-1; 10 positions match TRBD2. With V trimmed by 0 bases and J by 4 bases, 6 bases remained unmatched. CDR1 is SGHTA and CDR2 is FQGNSA in the germline V gene. The CDR3 runs 17 residues. The CDR3 reads CASSLASLAGVYNEQFF. In DNA form, the CDR3 reads TGTGCCAGCAGCTTAGCGTCGCTAGCGGGGGTTTACAATGAGCAGTTCTTC.

In this sample, this clonotype turned up many times. This chain uses TRBV12-3 or TRBV12-4 with TRBJ2-7; 7 bases fit TRBD2. The CDR3 is 16 amino acids. Trimming removed 5 bases from V and 6 bases from J; junction bases left unmatched: 16. CDR3 DNA: TGTGCCAGCAGTCTCATTTCCCCGGGTGGGGGGGGCGAGCAGTACTTC. This codes for CASSLISPGGGGEQYF.

There are a few counts of this clonotype. The CDR3 loop is CAGEGLIYEQYV. CDR3 bases: TGTGCCGGGGAGGGACTAATTTACGAGCAGTACGTC. V and J are TRBV6-5 and TRBJ2-7, with 7 bases aligning to TRBD2. Germline CDR1 is MNHEY and CDR2 is SVGAGI. With 11 bases clipped from V and 4 bases from J, the junction kept 8 bases outside the gene matches. The CDR3 loop spans 12 amino acids.

At least ten counts were recorded for this clonotype. The chain recombines TRBV5-1 with TRBJ2-3, with D perhaps matching TRBD1 (5 bases). Between the trimmed V and J ends, which lost 0 bases and 1 base, there was a span of 12 bases. CDR1 and CDR2 from the germline V gene are SGHRS and YFSETQ. The CDR3 extends over 16 amino acids. The CDR3 loop reads CASSLAGSGRTDTQYF. In DNA, the CDR3 is TGCGCCAGCAGCTTGGCCGGATCAGGGCGCACAGATACGCAGTATTTT.

The chain recombines TRBV25-1 with TRBJ2-1, with D perhaps given as TRBD1 or TRBD2 (5 bases each). The CDR3 spans 18 residues. The germline V gene encodes CDR1 MGHDK and CDR2 SYGVNS. Trimming pared 2 bases from V and 7 bases from J, leaving 24 bases between. The CDR3 sequence: CASSERPLGTLKQNEQFF. In DNA form, the CDR3 reads TGTGCCAGCAGTGAACGGCCTTTAGGGACCCTAAAACAGAATGAGCAGTTCTTC.

In its sample, this clonotype was seen many times. The V gene is TRBV29-1, the J gene TRBJ2-3, with 7 nucleotides matching TRBD2. The CDR3 is 12 residues long. The germline gives CDR1 SQVTM, CDR2 ANQGSEA. The V gene end was trimmed by 6 bases and the J gene end by 3 bases; junction bases not matched to a gene: 3. The CDR3 region is CSVWEGTDTQYF. In DNA, the CDR3 is TGCAGCGTCTGGGAGGGGACAGATACGCAGTATTTT.

The chain couples TRBV6-5 to TRBJ2-5; the D is unclear. Trimming removed 0 bases at V and 4 bases at J, with 15 bases between. CDR1 is MNHEY and CDR2 is SVGAGI in the germline V gene. CDR3 size: 16 residues. The DNA for the CDR3 is TGTGCCAGCAGTTACTCCCTAACGGGCGAACGAGAGACCCAGTACTTC. Translated, it gives CASSYSLTGERETQYF.

This sequence joins TRBV7-2 and TRBJ2-1, with unresolved D. The CDR3 contains 15 residues. Germline CDR1 SGHTA, CDR2 FQGNSA. The V end lost 1 base, the J end lost 4 bases, and 11 bases lay between the germline ends. Here the CDR3 reads CTSSLEHNPYNEQFF. CDR3 DNA: TGTACCAGCAGCTTAGAACACAACCCTTACAATGAGCAGTTCTTC.

This clonotype was detected only a few times. The CDR3 loop is CASSLMRGEGLETQYF. CDR3 DNA: TGTGCCAGCAGCTTAATGAGGGGGGAGGGCCTGGAGACCCAGTACTTC. J is TRBJ2-5 and V is TRBV7-8; D is possibly TRBD2 (7 bases). CDR1 and CDR2 (germline): SGHVS, FQNEAQ. V lost 2 bases, J lost 5 bases, and 18 bases lay in between. The CDR3 loop spans 16 amino acids. The entire variable domain, with the rest obtained from reference TRBV7-8 and TRBJ2-5, is as follows: GAGVSQSPRYKVAKRGQDVALRCDPISGHVSLFWYQQALGQGPEFLTYFQNEAQLDKSGLPSDRFFAERPEGSVSTLKIQRTQQEDSAVYLCASSLMRGEGLETQYFGPGTRLLVL.

This clonotype came up many times. This chain uses TRBV6-2 or TRBV6-3 with TRBJ2-7, with D hard to call. This CDR3 is built from 13 residues. Germline CDR1 is MNHEY and CDR2 is SVGEGT. The ends were cut back, 3 bases at V and 2 bases at J, with 8 bases in the middle. CDR3 DNA sequence: TGTGCCAGCAGTTATTACAGAACCTACGAGCAGTACTTC. As protein: CASSYYRTYEQYF.

This clonotype has more than one count but fewer than ten. V is TRBV5-1 and J is TRBJ2-7, with unresolved D. The V and J ends lost 9 bases and 2 bases respectively, with 15 bases between them. The CDR3 sequence is 13 residues long. CDR1 and CDR2 (germline): SGHRS, YFSETQ. The CDR3 is CATSSGRPYEQYV. In DNA, the CDR3 is TGCGCCACCAGTAGTGGTAGGCCCTACGAGCAGTACGTC.

The chain uses TRBV5-1 and TRBJ2-2; 10 positions agree with TRBD1. The CDR3 covers 17 residues. The germline gives CDR1 SGHRS, CDR2 YFSETQ. The junction had 6 bases not matched to a gene; V was cut back by 4 bases and J by 0 bases. CDR3 sequence (DNA): TGCGCCAGCAGCGCGGGGACAGGGGCATCGAACACCGGGGAGCTGTTTTTT. This translates into CASSAGTGASNTGELFF.

Ten or more counts support this clonotype. The chain employs TRBV6-6 and TRBJ1-5; D unresolved. Germline lookup yields CDR1 MNHNY and CDR2 SVGAGI (reference sequence). CDR3 length: 11 residues. Trimming pared 6 bases from V and 6 bases from J, leaving 6 bases between. The CDR3 sequence is CASSESQPQHF. In DNA, the CDR3 is TGTGCCAGCAGCGAAAGTCAGCCCCAGCATTTT.

At least ten counts were recorded for this clonotype. The chain employs TRBV29-1 and TRBJ2-5; TRBD2 agrees at 7 bases. Unmatched junction bases numbered 13, after V lost 4 bases and J lost 5 bases. The germline V gene encodes CDR1 SQVTM and CDR2 ANQGSEA. The CDR3 consists of 15 residues. Here the CDR3 DNA reads TGCAGCGTTGGTCGATTAGCGGGTCGTTCGGAGACCCAGTACTTC. Translated: CSVGRLAGRSETQYF.

This chain uses TRBV5-1 with TRBJ2-3; D remains unclear. CDR1 SGHRS and CDR2 YFSETQ come from the germline V gene. The CDR3 runs 16 residues. Trimming shortened V by 0 bases and J by 0 bases, and 11 bases separated the two germline ends. The CDR3 coding sequence is TGCGCCAGCAGCTTGGTGTCAGGCGTGAGCACAGATACGCAGTATTTT. Encoded protein: CASSLVSGVSTDTQYF.

This clonotype was recorded a few times. The rearrangement uses TRBV30 and TRBJ2-2, with D uncertain. The germline V gene has CDR1 GTSNPN and CDR2 SVGIG (reference sequence). The CDR3 extends over 11 amino acids. V was shortened by 2 bases and J by 5 bases, with 3 bases between the two germline ends. The DNA of the CDR3 is TGTGCCTGGAGTTTGACCGGGGAGCTGTTTTTT. It is translated as CAWSLTGELFF.

This clonotype was seen a few times. The chain joins TRBV11-3 to TRBJ2-1; tentatively, D is TRBD2 (5 bases). V lost 1 base and J lost 9, with 13 bases in between. The germline gives CDR1 SGHNT, CDR2 YENEEA. This CDR3 has 14 residues. The CDR3 spells CASSLVVGNGEQFF. CDR3 DNA: TGTGCCAGCAGCTTAGTTGTCGGGAATGGTGAGCAGTTCTTC.

This clonotype has ten or more counts. The gene calls are TRBV4-1 and TRBJ2-2; D tentatively reads TRBD1 or TRBD2 (6 bases each). The germline CDR1 and CDR2 sequences are MGHRA and YSYEKL. V lost 0 bases to trimming and J lost 8 bases, with 10 bases between them. This CDR3 contains 14 residues. This chain's CDR3 is CASSQDEGGGELFF. CDR3 bases: TGCGCCAGCAGCCAAGATGAAGGGGGGGGGGAGCTGTTTTTT.

This clonotype was seen more than once but under ten times. The rearrangement links TRBV5-5 to TRBJ2-3; 10 bases agree with TRBD2. With 0 bases clipped from V and 6 bases from J, the junction kept 10 bases outside the gene matches. The CDR3 covers 17 residues. Germline V gene data show CDR1 as SGHKS and CDR2 as YYEKEE (reference sequence). Here the CDR3 reads CASSLGAGLAARDTQYF. The CDR3 DNA follows: TGTGCCAGCAGCTTGGGGGCTGGACTAGCGGCGCGGGATACGCAGTATTTT.

The chain joins TRBV6-1 to TRBJ2-4; the match to TRBD2 covers 8 bases. Germline V CDR1 and CDR2: MNHNS, SASEGT. The V gene end was trimmed by 5 bases and the J gene end by 5 bases; junction bases not matched to a gene: 5. The CDR3 contains 14 residues. CDR3 DNA: TGTGCCAGCAGTAGCGGGAGTTTGGAAAACATTCAGTACTTC. Protein: CASSSGSLENIQYF.

The chain is built from TRBV12-3 or TRBV12-4 and TRBJ2-3; possibly TRBD1 or TRBD2 for D (6 bases each). This CDR3 region has 17 residues. V gave up 2 bases and J gave up 1 base, with 16 bases separating them. The CDR3 region has the DNA TGTGCCAGCAGTTTAACCTTAGGGGGGTCCCGCACAGATACGCAGTATTTT. Translating gives CASSLTLGGSRTDTQYF.